This TCR beta chain was recovered during a study of control samples from healthy donors and cancer patients. Germline lookup yields CDR1 MDHEN and CDR2 SYDVKM. The CDR3 spans 11 residues. The V end lost 6 bases, the J end lost 10 bases, and 12 bases lay between the germline ends. The assay was immunoSEQ multiplex PCR, and TCRdb's table has in-frame clones only and misses some. Among 230,000 or so clones listed, about 93% were seen once. The sample was blood. The sequence was collected from a man aged 45-60 years in good health. The gene calls are TRBV28 and TRBJ1-2; D remains unclear. The CDR3 region is CASRFSGVYTF. The CDR3 nucleotides are TGTGCCAGCAGATTCTCTGGAGTCTACACCTTC.